The rows below give T cell receptor beta chains drawn from one sample of a study of vaccination effects on CD4 cells after COVID-19. The antigens for these receptors are not known. This table comes from immunoSEQ multiplex PCR, and its TCRdb copy is limited to in-frame clones, with some not included. The data contain over 15,000 clones, about 74% of them singletons. The sample here was CD4+ T cells from PBMCs cultured with SARS-CoV-2 spike peptides, taken after COVID-19 vaccination. The source of these receptors is a human donor who had a prior SARS-CoV-2 infection. Both conserved end residues are part of each CDR3. A D gene is named only where the DNA matches it firmly. Rows may omit the clone size; those that give it use once, few, many or a size class.

>TRBV7-9|NA|NA|13|TRBJ1-2
CASSRGQNYGYTF
TGTGCCAGCAGCCGGGGACAAAACTATGGCTACACCTTC
>TRBV19|TRBD2|NA|16|TRBJ2-1
CASQARPSGHYNEQFF
TGTGCCAGTCAGGCACGCCCTAGCGGACACTACAATGAGCAGTTCTTC
>TRBV19|NA|NA|18|TRBJ1-6
CASKLRPGQPADNSPLHF
TGTGCCAGTAAACTCAGACCCGGACAGCCCGCCGATAATTCACCCCTCCACTTT
>TRBV7-2|NA|once|14|TRBJ2-3
CASSYTRDTDTQYF
TGTGCCAGCAGCTACACCAGAGACACAGATACGCAGTATTTT
>TRBV4-2|TRBD1|NA|16|TRBJ2-3
CASSQDPGQGTDTQYF
TGTGCCAGCAGCCAAGATCCGGGACAGGGCACAGATACGCAGTATTTT
>TRBV6-1|TRBD1|NA|16|TRBJ1-2
CASSGPDGTGEYGYTF
TGTGCCAGCAGTGGTCCCGACGGGACAGGGGAATATGGCTACACCTTC
>TRBV19|NA|NA|11|TRBJ2-6
CASSRANVLTF
TGTGCCAGTAGTAGGGCCAACGTCCTGACTTTC
>TRBV7-3|TRBD1|NA|13|TRBJ1-4
CASSVGQGEKLFF
TGTGCCAGCAGCGTCGGACAGGGGGAAAAACTGTTTTTT
>TRBV15|NA|NA|16|TRBJ2-3
CATSRDRGVSTDTQYF
TGTGCCACCAGCAGAGATAGGGGGGTTAGCACAGATACGCAGTATTTT
>TRBV7-2|TRBD2|NA|16|TRBJ2-5
CASSLPTSGEQETQYF
TGTGCCAGCAGCCTACCGACTAGCGGGGAACAAGAGACCCAGTACTTC
>TRBV6-5|TRBD1|NA|14|TRBJ2-5
CASRLPGGRETQYF
TGTGCCAGCAGACTCCCAGGGGGCCGGGAGACCCAGTACTTC
>TRBV14|NA|NA|17|TRBJ1-6
CASSQGWGSIYNSPLHF
TGTGCCAGCAGCCAAGGATGGGGGAGCATCTATAATTCACCCCTCCACTTT
>TRBV9|TRBD2|NA|16|TRBJ2-2
CASSIRLAGDTGELFF
TGTGCCAGCAGCATTCGACTAGCGGGGGACACCGGGGAGCTGTTTTTT
>TRBV7-2|NA|NA|16|TRBJ1-3
CASSSAAGDTGNTIYF
TGTGCCAGCAGCTCGGCCGCAGGGGATACTGGAAACACCATATATTTT
>TRBV5-4|NA|NA|14|TRBJ2-3
CASSLGGGTDTQYF
TGTGCCAGCAGCCTTGGCGGGGGCACAGATACGCAGTATTTT
>TRBV18|TRBD2|NA|13|TRBJ2-5
CASSTGLEETQYF
TGTGCCAGCTCAACCGGACTAGAAGAGACCCAGTACTTC
>TRBV10-3|NA|NA|15|TRBJ1-2
CAINRPQLGEDGYTF
TGTGCCATCAACAGACCACAGTTGGGGGAGGACGGCTACACCTTC
>TRBV5-4|NA|few|15|TRBJ2-7
CASSYDSLSPYEQYF
TGTGCCAGCAGCTACGACAGCCTTTCCCCCTACGAGCAGTACTTC
>TRBV24-1|NA|NA|11|TRBJ1-2
CATRENYGYTF
TGTGCCACTAGGGAAAACTATGGCTACACCTTC
>TRBV2|NA|NA|13|TRBJ1-1
CASTGGQGTEAFF
TGTGCCAGCACGGGGGGGCAGGGCACTGAAGCTTTCTTT
>TRBV25-1|NA|NA|15|TRBJ1-2
CASSEYAVQAGGYTF
TGTGCCAGCAGTGAATACGCGGTCCAAGCGGGTGGCTACACCTTC
>TRBV28|NA|NA|13|TRBJ2-3
CASRQTGTDTQYF
TGTGCCAGCAGACAGACAGGTACAGATACGCAGTATTTT
>TRBV27|NA|NA|14|TRBJ2-2
CASSLSRGAGELFF
TGTGCCAGCAGTTTATCCCGGGGTGCCGGGGAGCTGTTTTTT
>TRBV11-2|NA|NA|13|TRBJ1-2
CASSRSQDYGYTF
TGTGCCAGCAGCCGAAGCCAAGACTATGGCTACACCTTC
>TRBV6-5|NA|NA|15|TRBJ1-6
CASSYSETINSPLHF
TGTGCCAGCAGTTACTCGGAGACGATAAATTCACCCCTCCACTTT
>TRBV9|NA|NA|17|TRBJ2-7
CASSPRVGRGGSYEQYF
TGTGCCAGCAGCCCACGAGTTGGGCGGGGAGGTTCCTACGAGCAGTACTTC
>TRBV4-1|TRBD2|NA|15|TRBJ2-1
CASSQLAGTYNEQFF
TGCGCCAGCAGCCAGCTAGCGGGAACCTACAATGAGCAGTTCTTC
>TRBV6-6|TRBD1|NA|16|TRBJ1-5
CASSYVGQGLRQPQHF
TGTGCCAGCAGTTACGTGGGACAGGGGCTTCGTCAGCCCCAGCATTTT
>TRBV9|TRBD1|NA|15|TRBJ2-1
CASSTRQGAYNEQFF
TGTGCCAGCAGCACTCGACAGGGGGCGTACAATGAGCAGTTCTTC
>TRBV9|NA|once|13|TRBJ1-1
CASRKVGNTEAFF
TGTGCCAGCAGGAAAGTTGGGAACACTGAAGCTTTCTTT
>TRBV4-3|TRBD2|NA|19|TRBJ2-7
CASSQGNRPQRESLDEQYF
TGCGCCAGCAGCCAAGGAAACCGCCCTCAGCGGGAAAGCCTAGACGAGCAGTACTTC
>TRBV19|TRBD1|few|14|TRBJ1-5
CASTPDRVWQPQHF
TGTGCCAGTACCCCGGACAGGGTCTGGCAGCCCCAGCATTTT
>TRBV9|TRBD2|NA|13|TRBJ2-3
CASSVDSSGTQYF
TGTGCCAGCAGCGTAGATTCTAGCGGAACGCAGTATTTT
>TRBV3-1/TRBV3-2|NA|NA|13|TRBJ2-5
CASSQAPGETQYF
TGTGCCAGCAGCCAAGCCCCTGGAGAGACCCAGTACTTC
>TRBV5-6|NA|NA|10|TRBJ1-1
CAKKSTWAFF
TGTGCCAAAAAAAGTACTTGGGCTTTCTTT
>TRBV30|NA|NA|13|TRBJ2-7
CAWSDGASYEQYF
TGTGCCTGGAGCGACGGGGCATCCTACGAGCAGTACTTC
>TRBV29-1|NA|few|10|TRBJ1-1
CSGQNTEAFF
TGCAGCGGACAGAACACTGAAGCTTTCTTT
>TRBV4-2|TRBD2|NA|16|TRBJ2-1
CASSRVAGSSYNEQFF
TGTGCCAGCAGCCGAGTAGCGGGGAGCTCCTACAATGAGCAGTTCTTC
>TRBV16|NA|few|15|TRBJ1-2
CASSQFRDGARGYTF
TGTGCCAGCAGCCAATTCAGGGACGGTGCGCGCGGCTACACCTTC
>TRBV7-2|NA|NA|17|TRBJ2-6
CASSPAPGAAGANVLTF
TGTGCCAGCAGCCCAGCTCCGGGGGCGGCTGGGGCCAACGTCCTGACTTTC
>TRBV4-2|TRBD2|NA|18|TRBJ2-4
CASSLRIGAGGGLNIQYF
TGTGCCAGCAGCCTGCGAATTGGGGCGGGAGGGGGATTAAACATTCAGTACTTC
>TRBV18|TRBD1|NA|15|TRBJ2-6
CASSRQGSGANVLTF
TGTGCCAGCTCAAGACAGGGTTCAGGGGCCAACGTCCTGACTTTC
>TRBV9|NA|NA|15|TRBJ1-1
CASSAHEGPYTEAFF
TGTGCCAGCAGCGCCCACGAAGGACCGTACACTGAAGCTTTCTTT
>TRBV28|NA|once|13|TRBJ2-7
CASRGLNSYEQYF
TGTGCCAGCAGGGGACTTAACTCCTACGAGCAGTACTTC
>TRBV11-3|TRBD2|NA|14|TRBJ2-5
CASSSTSGVETQYF
TGTGCCAGCAGCTCCACTAGCGGGGTAGAGACCCAGTACTTC
>TRBV6-5|NA|few|14|TRBJ1-2
CASSLGRDLYGYTF
TGTGCCAGCAGTTTAGGGAGGGATCTTTATGGCTACACCTTC
>TRBV19|NA|once|14|TRBJ2-4
CASRLQGVKNIQYF
TGTGCCAGTAGGCTACAGGGAGTCAAAAACATTCAGTACTTC
>TRBV7-9|NA|NA|16|TRBJ2-7
CASGDDPPQGTYEQYF
TGTGCCAGCGGCGACGACCCCCCCCAGGGAACCTACGAGCAGTACTTC
>TRBV19|TRBD2|NA|16|TRBJ2-3
CASSRGLAGSTDTQYF
TGTGCCAGTAGTAGAGGACTAGCGGGGAGCACAGATACGCAGTATTTT
>TRBV20-1|TRBD2|once|16|TRBJ2-1
CSASTWASGSYNEQFF
TGCAGTGCTAGTACTTGGGCTAGCGGGAGTTACAATGAGCAGTTCTTC